The rows below give T cell receptor beta chains drawn from one sample of a study of blood T cell repertoires in COVID-19. TCRdb's copy holds only in-frame clones and misses some; the assay was immunoSEQ multiplex PCR. The sample lists 27,000 or so clones, about 85% occurring once. Sequencing was performed on peripheral blood. These TCRs come from an older man with acute or convalescent COVID-19. The CDR3 runs from the conserved cysteine through the conserved F or W. A D gene is named only where the DNA matches it firmly. Rows may omit the clone size; those that give it use once, few, many or a size class.

J: TRBJ2-1
V: TRBV7-9
size: once
D: TRBD2
CDR3: CASSSGLAGDNEQFF
DNA: TGTGCCAGCAGCTCGGGACTAGCGGGGGACAATGAGCAGTTCTTC

J: TRBJ1-4
V: TRBV30
size: -
D: TRBD1
CDR3: CALSLDRGREKLFF
DNA: TGTGCCTTATCACTAGACAGGGGAAGGGAAAAACTGTTTTTT

J: TRBJ2-1
V: TRBV12-3/TRBV12-4
size: -
D: -
CDR3: CASSPGTPQFF
DNA: TGTGCCAGCAGCCCTGGGACTCCCCAGTTCTTC

J: TRBJ2-3
V: TRBV5-8
size: -
D: TRBD2
CDR3: CASSDRLAGGSTDTQYF
DNA: TGTGCCAGCAGCGACCGCCTAGCGGGGGGCAGCACAGATACGCAGTATTTT

J: TRBJ2-1
V: TRBV19
size: -
D: TRBD2
CDR3: CASGGIGYNEQFF
DNA: TGTGCCAGCGGGGGGATAGGCTACAATGAGCAGTTCTTC

J: TRBJ2-3
V: TRBV9
size: -
D: -
CDR3: CASSVKGADTQYF
DNA: TGTGCCAGCAGCGTCAAAGGGGCAGATACGCAGTATTTT

J: TRBJ2-7
V: TRBV14
size: -
D: -
CDR3: CASSQDTRAGYEQYF
DNA: TGTGCCAGCAGCCAAGATACCAGGGCCGGATACGAGCAGTACTTC

J: TRBJ1-1
V: TRBV18
size: -
D: -
CDR3: CASSPNTRATEAFF
DNA: TGTGCCAGCTCACCAAACACCAGGGCTACTGAAGCTTTCTTT

J: TRBJ1-3
V: TRBV11-3
size: once
D: -
CDR3: CASSDRSSGNTIYF
DNA: TGTGCCAGCAGCGACAGATCCTCTGGAAACACCATATATTTT

J: TRBJ2-7
V: TRBV7-9
size: -
D: TRBD1
CDR3: CASSYGTAYEQYF
DNA: TGTGCCAGCAGCTACGGGACAGCCTACGAGCAGTACTTC

J: TRBJ2-7
V: TRBV27
size: -
D: -
CDR3: CASSSRRSYSYEQYF
DNA: TGTGCCAGCAGTTCCCGCCGGAGCTACTCCTACGAGCAGTACTTC

J: TRBJ2-3
V: TRBV7-6
size: -
D: TRBD2
CDR3: CASSQRTSGRTDTQYF
DNA: TGTGCCAGCAGCCAAAGGACTAGCGGGCGGACAGATACGCAGTATTTT

J: TRBJ2-1
V: TRBV30
size: once
D: TRBD2
CDR3: CALPATSGNKKGYNEQFF
DNA: TGTGCCTTGCCGGCGACTAGCGGGAATAAGAAGGGCTACAATGAGCAGTTCTTC

J: TRBJ2-2
V: TRBV7-3
size: -
D: TRBD2
CDR3: CASSPGLAGTGELFF
DNA: TGTGCCAGCAGCCCCGGACTAGCGGGCACCGGGGAGCTGTTTTTT